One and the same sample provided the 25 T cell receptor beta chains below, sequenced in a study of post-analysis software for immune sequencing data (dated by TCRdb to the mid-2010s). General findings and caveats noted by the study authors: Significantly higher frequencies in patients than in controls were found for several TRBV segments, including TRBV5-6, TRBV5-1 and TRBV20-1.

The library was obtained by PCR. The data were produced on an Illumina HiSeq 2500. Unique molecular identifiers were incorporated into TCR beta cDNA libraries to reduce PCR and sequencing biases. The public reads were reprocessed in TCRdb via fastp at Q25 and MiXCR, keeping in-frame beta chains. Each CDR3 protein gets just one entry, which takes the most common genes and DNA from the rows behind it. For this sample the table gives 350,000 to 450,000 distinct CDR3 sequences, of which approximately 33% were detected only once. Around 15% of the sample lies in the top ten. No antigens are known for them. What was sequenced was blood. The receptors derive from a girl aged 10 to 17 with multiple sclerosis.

The CDR3 spells CASSRGGAIAGEQFF. Here the CDR3 DNA reads TGTGCCAGCAGCCGCGGGGGGGCCATCGCCGGTGAGCAGTTCTTC. The chain is built from TRBV7-2 and TRBJ2-1; TRBD2 matches at 9 bases. CDR3 length: 15 residues. Germline lookup yields CDR1 SGHTA and CDR2 FQGNSA. With V trimmed by 5 bases and J by 9 bases, 11 bases remained unmatched.

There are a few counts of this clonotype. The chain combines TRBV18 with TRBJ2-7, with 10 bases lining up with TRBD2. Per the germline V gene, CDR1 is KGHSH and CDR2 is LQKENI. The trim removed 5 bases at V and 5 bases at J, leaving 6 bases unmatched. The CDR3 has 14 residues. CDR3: CASSVGTSVDEQYF. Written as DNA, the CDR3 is TGTGCCAGCTCAGTGGGGACTAGCGTTGACGAGCAGTACTTC.

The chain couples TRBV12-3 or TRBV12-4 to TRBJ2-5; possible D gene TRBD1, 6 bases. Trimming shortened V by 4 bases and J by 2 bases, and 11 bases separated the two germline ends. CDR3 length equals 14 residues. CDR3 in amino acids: CASSSHRDQETQYF. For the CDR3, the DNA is TGTGCCAGCAGTTCACACAGGGATCAAGAGACCCAGTACTTC.

CDR3 DNA sequence: TGTGCCAGCAGCCTCTCCTGTGCGGAGACCCAGTACTTC. Residues: CASSLSCAETQYF. This chain joins TRBV12-3 or TRBV12-4 and TRBJ2-5; D gene ambiguous. V shed 6 bases and J shed 5 bases, with 13 bases lying between them. There are 13 residues in the CDR3.

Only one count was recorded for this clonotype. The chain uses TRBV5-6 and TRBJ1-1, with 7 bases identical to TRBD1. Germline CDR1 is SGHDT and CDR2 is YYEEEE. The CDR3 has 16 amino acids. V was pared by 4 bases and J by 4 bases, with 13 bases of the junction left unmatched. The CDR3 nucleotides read TGTGCCAGCAGCAGCTCAGGGGGGTTGTCGGGCACTGAAGCTTTCTTT. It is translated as CASSSSGGLSGTEAFF. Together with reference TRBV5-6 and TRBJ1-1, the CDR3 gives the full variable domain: DAGVTQSPTHLIKTRGQQVTLRCSPKSGHDTVSWYQQALGQGPQFIFQYYEEEERQRGNFPDRFSGHQFPNYSSELNVNALLLGDSALYLCASSSSGGLSGTEAFFGQGTRLTVV.

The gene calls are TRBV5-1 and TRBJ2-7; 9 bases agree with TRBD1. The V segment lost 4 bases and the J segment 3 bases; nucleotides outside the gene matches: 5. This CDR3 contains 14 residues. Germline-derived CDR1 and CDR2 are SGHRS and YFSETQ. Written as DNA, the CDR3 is TGCGCCAGCAGCCGGGACAGGGAAAACTACGAGCAGTACGTC. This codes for CASSRDRENYEQYV.

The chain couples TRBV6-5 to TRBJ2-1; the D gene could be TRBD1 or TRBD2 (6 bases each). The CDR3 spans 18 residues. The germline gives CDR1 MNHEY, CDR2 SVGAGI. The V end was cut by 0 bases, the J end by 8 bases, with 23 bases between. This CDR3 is CASSYSWAGEVLSDEQFF. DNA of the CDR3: TGTGCCAGCAGTTACTCCTGGGCAGGGGAGGTTTTATCCGATGAGCAGTTCTTC.

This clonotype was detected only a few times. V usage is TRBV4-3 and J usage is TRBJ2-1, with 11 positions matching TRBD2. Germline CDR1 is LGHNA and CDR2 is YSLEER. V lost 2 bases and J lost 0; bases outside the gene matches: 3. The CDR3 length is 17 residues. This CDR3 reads CASSQTSGGLSYNEQFF. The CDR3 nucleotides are TGCGCCAGCAGCCAAACTAGCGGGGGCCTCTCCTACAATGAGCAGTTCTTC.

The CDR3 bases are TGTGCCAGCAGCCAAGGGGGACAGGGCTACAATCAGCCCCAGCATTTT. Translated: CASSQGGQGYNQPQHF. The gene calls are TRBV4-2 and TRBJ1-5; TRBD1 matches 9 bases. This CDR3 region has 16 residues. CDR1 is LGHNA, CDR2 YNFKEQ, per germline. The V segment lost 1 base and the J segment 3 bases; nucleotides outside the gene matches: 4.

CDR3 amino acids: CASSQDRGSPYNEQFF. The CDR3 nucleotides read TGCGCCAGCAGCCAAGATAGAGGGTCGCCGTACAATGAGCAGTTCTTC. The chain employs TRBV4-1 and TRBJ2-1; D is perhaps TRBD2 (5 bases). There are 16 residues in the CDR3. Germline V gene data show CDR1 as MGHRA and CDR2 as YSYEKL. Trimming pared 0 bases from V and 4 bases from J, leaving 13 bases between.

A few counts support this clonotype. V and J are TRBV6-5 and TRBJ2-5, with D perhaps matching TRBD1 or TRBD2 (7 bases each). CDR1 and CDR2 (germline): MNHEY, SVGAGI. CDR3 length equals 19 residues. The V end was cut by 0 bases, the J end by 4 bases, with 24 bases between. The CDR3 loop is CASSYSSQGGDSDPETQYF. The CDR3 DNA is TGTGCCAGCAGTTACTCGAGCCAGGGGGGGGATAGTGACCCAGAGACCCAGTACTTC.

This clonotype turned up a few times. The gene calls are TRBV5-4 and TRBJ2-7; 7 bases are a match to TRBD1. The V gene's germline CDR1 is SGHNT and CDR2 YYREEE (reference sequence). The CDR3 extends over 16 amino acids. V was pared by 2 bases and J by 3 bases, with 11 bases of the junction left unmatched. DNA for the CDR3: TGTGCCAGCAGCTTCGAAGGGGGCGGAAACTACTACGAGCAGTACTTC. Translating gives CASSFEGGGNYYEQYF.

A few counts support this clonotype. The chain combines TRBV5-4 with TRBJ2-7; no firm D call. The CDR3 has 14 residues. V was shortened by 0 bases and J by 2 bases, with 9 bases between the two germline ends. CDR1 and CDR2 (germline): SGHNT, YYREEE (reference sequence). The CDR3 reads CASSLGSRAYEQYF. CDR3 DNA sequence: TGTGCCAGCAGCTTGGGGAGCCGGGCCTACGAGCAGTACTTC.

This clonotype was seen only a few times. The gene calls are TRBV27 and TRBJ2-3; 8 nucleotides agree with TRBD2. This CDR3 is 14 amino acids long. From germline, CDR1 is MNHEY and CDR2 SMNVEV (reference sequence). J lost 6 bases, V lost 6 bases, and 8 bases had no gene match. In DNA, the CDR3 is TGTGCCAGCAGCCCCGGGGGGGCATCGGATACGCAGTATTTT. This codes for CASSPGGASDTQYF.

CDR3 bases: TGTGCCAGTACCACTTTATCGGGACAGGGAAAAGGCTACACCTTC. It is translated as CASTTLSGQGKGYTF. This chain uses TRBV19 with TRBJ1-2; 9 bases match TRBD1. Per germline, CDR1 LNHDA and CDR2 SQIVND (reference sequence). The trim removed 7 bases at V and 8 bases at J, leaving 14 bases unmatched. The CDR3 consists of 15 residues.

The CDR3 DNA reads TGCAGTGCTCCTCCCAGGCGGGGGGCGAGGGATGAGCAGTTCTTC. It codes for CSAPPRRGARDEQFF. This chain connects TRBV20-1 to TRBJ2-1; 8 bases map to TRBD2. CDR1 is DFQATT and CDR2 is SNEGSKA in the germline V gene (reference sequence). This CDR3 contains 15 residues. The V segment lost 5 bases and the J segment 8 bases; nucleotides outside the gene matches: 14.

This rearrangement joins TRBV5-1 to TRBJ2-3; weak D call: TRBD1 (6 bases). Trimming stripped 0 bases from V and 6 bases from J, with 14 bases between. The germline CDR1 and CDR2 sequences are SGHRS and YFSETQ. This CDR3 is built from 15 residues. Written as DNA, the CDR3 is TGCGCCAGCAGCTTGGATGGACAGTTCATGGATACGCAGTATTTT. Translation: CASSLDGQFMDTQYF.

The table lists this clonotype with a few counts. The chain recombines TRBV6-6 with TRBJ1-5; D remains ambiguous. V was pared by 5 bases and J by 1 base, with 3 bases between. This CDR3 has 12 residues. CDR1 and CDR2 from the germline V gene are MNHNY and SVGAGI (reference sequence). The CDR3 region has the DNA TGTGCCAGCAGTAAAAGCAATCAGCCCCAGCATTTT. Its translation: CASSKSNQPQHF.

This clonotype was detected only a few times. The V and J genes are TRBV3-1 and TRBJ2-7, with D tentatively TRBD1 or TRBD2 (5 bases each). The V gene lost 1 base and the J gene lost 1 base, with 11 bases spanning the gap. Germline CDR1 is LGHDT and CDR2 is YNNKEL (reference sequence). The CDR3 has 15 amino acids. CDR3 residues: CASSQGWDGSYEQYF. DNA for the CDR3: TGTGCCAGCAGCCAAGGTTGGGACGGATCCTACGAGCAGTACTTC.

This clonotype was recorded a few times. Here the CDR3 reads CASRAGAANTDTQYF. The CDR3 bases are TGTGCCAGCAGGGCAGGAGCGGCGAACACAGATACGCAGTATTTT. The chain employs TRBV12-3 or TRBV12-4 and TRBJ2-3, with D maybe TRBD2 (5 bases). This CDR3 contains 15 residues. V was trimmed by 6 bases and J by 2 bases, leaving 15 bases between them.

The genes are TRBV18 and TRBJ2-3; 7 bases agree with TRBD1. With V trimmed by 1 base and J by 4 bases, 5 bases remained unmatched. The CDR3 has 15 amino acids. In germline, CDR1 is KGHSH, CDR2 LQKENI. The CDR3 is CASSPLGTASDTQYF. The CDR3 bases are TGTGCCAGCTCACCACTCGGGACAGCTTCAGATACGCAGTATTTT.

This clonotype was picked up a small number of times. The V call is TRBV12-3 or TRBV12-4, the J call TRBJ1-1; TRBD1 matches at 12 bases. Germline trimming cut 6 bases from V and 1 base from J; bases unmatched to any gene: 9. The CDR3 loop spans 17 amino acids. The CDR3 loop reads CASSPSGTGGRNTEAFF. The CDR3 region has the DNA TGTGCCAGCAGCCCGTCAGGGACAGGGGGCAGGAACACTGAAGCTTTCTTT.

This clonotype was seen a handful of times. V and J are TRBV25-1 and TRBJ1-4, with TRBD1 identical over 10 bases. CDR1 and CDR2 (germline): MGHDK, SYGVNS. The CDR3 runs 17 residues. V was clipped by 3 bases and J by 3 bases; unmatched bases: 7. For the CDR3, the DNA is TGTGCCAGCAGTGACCCGGGACAGGGGATTTCTAATGAAAAACTGTTTTTT. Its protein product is CASSDPGQGISNEKLFF.

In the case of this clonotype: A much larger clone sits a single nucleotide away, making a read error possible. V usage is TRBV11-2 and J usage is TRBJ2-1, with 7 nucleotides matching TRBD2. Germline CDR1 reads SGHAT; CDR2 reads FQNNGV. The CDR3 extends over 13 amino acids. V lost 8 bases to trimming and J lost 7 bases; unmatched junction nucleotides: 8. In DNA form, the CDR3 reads TGTGCCAGCTCGAACGGGGGGAGGAATGAGCAGTTCTTC. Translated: CASSNGGRNEQFF.

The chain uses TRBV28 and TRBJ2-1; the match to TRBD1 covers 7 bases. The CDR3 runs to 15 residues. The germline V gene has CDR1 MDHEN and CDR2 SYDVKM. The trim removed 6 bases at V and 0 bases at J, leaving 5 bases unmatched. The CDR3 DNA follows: TGTGCCAGCAGCGACAGGGCGAGCTCCTACAATGAGCAGTTCTTC. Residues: CASSDRASSYNEQFF.